This TCR beta chain was obtained from a study of shared clonotypes between healthy human individuals. Germline lookup yields CDR1 SGDLS and CDR2 YYNGEE. Losses at the gene ends were 4 bases for V and 7 bases for J; bases not matched to a gene: 5. This CDR3 comprises 13 residues. CD45RO-negative, CCR7-selected cells formed the naive CD8 fraction, which excluded terminally differentiated effector memory CD45RA+ cells. Replicate PCRs run on sorted subsets employed around 200 ng DNA, around 27,000 T cell genomes. Method: immunoSEQ multiplex PCR; TCRdb's copy keeps in-frame clones and lacks some. The sample shows hundreds of thousands of clones, more than 85% of them seen only once.

Source material: naive CD8+ T cells sorted from blood. This receptor was obtained from a man aged 30 to 45 in good health. The chain recombines TRBV9 with TRBJ1-2, with 9 bases lining up with TRBD1. The CDR3 protein is CASSLKTGGGYTF. CDR3 in DNA: TGTGCCAGCAGCTTAAAGACAGGGGGTGGCTACACCTTC.